This T cell receptor beta chain was documented in a study of OX40 agonist ivuxolimab in advanced cancers. The overall study: Every 2 weeks, patients received ivuxolimab intravenously, dosed at 0.01 to 10 mg/kg. Past anti-PD-1, anti-PD-L1 or anti-CTLA-4 therapy was accepted, and 40% to 45% had received some.

Points from the study as a whole: At 0.1 to 3.0 mg/kg, CD4+ and CD8+ blood T cells expanded clonally by week 6.

Remarks on this clone: Its matching antigen is unknown.

The germline V gene has CDR1 LNHNV and CDR2 YYDKDF (reference sequence). Between the trimmed V and J ends, which lost 0 bases and 0 bases, there was a span of 12 bases. CDR3 length: 17 amino acids. Profiled with immunoSEQ multiplex PCR; TCRdb holds only in-frame clones, not every one. There are 55,000 to 75,000 clones in the sample; about nine tenths occur only once, and around 25% lies in the top ten. The material sequenced was CD4+ or CD8+ T cells sorted from blood, taken in a trial of the OX40 agonist ivuxolimab. The source of this sequence is an adult with an advanced solid tumor such as melanoma, head and neck, liver or kidney cancer. The chain recombines TRBV15 with TRBJ2-4, with D unresolved. CDR3 sequence: CATSREVADLAKNIQYF. Written as DNA, the CDR3 is TGTGCCACCAGCAGAGAAGTGGCGGACCTAGCCAAAAACATTCAGTACTTC.